This paragraph reports one T cell receptor (beta chain). This sample is part of a study of blood T cell repertoires in COVID-19. Profiled with immunoSEQ multiplex PCR; TCRdb holds only in-frame clones, not every one. Here the sample spans more than 200,000 clones, about 91% being singletons. Trimming stripped 2 bases from V and 1 base from J, with 11 bases between. The CDR3 runs to 15 residues. CDR1 MGHDK and CDR2 SYGVNS come from the germline V gene. This TCR was recovered from a woman younger than 45 with COVID-19, enrolled during active disease. This chain links TRBV25-1 with TRBJ1-1; D may be TRBD1 (5 bases). The sample taken for sequencing was peripheral blood. This CDR3 is CASSENLGGNTEAFF. CDR3 in DNA: TGTGCCAGCAGTGAAAATCTGGGGGGGAACACTGAAGCTTTCTTT. Using reference TRBV25-1 and TRBJ1-1 for the parts outside the CDR3, the full variable domain is EADIYQTPRYLVIGTGKKITLECSQTMGHDKMYWYQQDPGMELHLIHYSYGVNSTEKGDLSSESTVSRIRTEHFPLTLESARPSHTSQYLCASSENLGGNTEAFFGQGTRLTVV.